The sequence of this T cell receptor beta chain was determined in a study of cytomegalovirus exposure and HLA in healthy donors (dated by TCRdb to about 2017). Regarding the complete study: In an earlier analysis of 587 of the donors, 276 Gb of sequence data and 120 million or so unique TCR beta sequences from about 179 million T cells were reported. Approximately 310 gigabases of sequencing data and tens of millions of unique TCR sequences were included in an early release covering roughly 600 HLA-typed donors. The genetic ancestry cluster associated with self-reported Caucasian donors included 65% to 90% of the approximately 430 genotyped donors. The study aimed to test whether cataloging public T cell receptors could reveal signatures of past pathogen exposure. The study used immunosequencing to profile the T cell repertoires of 666 subjects and linked those repertoires to cytomegalovirus serostatus. In addition to the first cohort of 650 to 750 subjects, a separate validation cohort of 120 different subjects was used. The study combined high-throughput TCR immunosequencing, statistical association of individual TCRs with disease status, and machine learning to predict cytomegalovirus infection status. A later analysis re-examined previously published TCR beta repertoires from several hundred donors and added high-resolution HLA genotyping to investigate patterns of TCR occurrence. The later analysis used no new phenotypic data to find candidate immune exposures, relying instead on TCR beta sequences and their occurrence across donors. An earlier analysis of some 500 of the donors used high-throughput TCR beta sequencing to judge whether each TCR beta V gene segment behaved as functional or pseudogenic. Donor age, sex, ethnicity and CMV serostatus were collected together with the repertoire data. Genome-wide SNP genotypes for about 55% of the roughly 670 donors were used in a later genetic analysis, which treated that subset as a discovery cohort. All discovery cohort repertoires had been generated on a single sequencing platform. Both class I and class II loci were covered by HLA typing, at four-digit resolution. Typing coverage varied by locus: roughly 620-630 donors for A, B, C, DRB1 and DQB1; approximately 560 for DQA1; about 590 for DPA1; approximately 470 for DPB1. Because of strong linkage in the cohort, roughly five DR-DQ haplotypes were treated as single units for association and clustering. Across approximately 420 genotyped donors of the cohort, an average of about 200,000 unique TCR beta nucleotide sequences per donor were sequenced, and 15% to 20% of those sequences were non-productive.

On this clone: Its antigen specificity is not known. No base qualities exist here, and no much larger clone lies one base off it.

The paper's findings and limits, for the study overall: The classifier was reported to diagnose cytomegalovirus status with high specificity and sensitivity in both the original and validation cohorts. Across donors, most TCR sequences were observed very rarely, whereas some public TCRs were present in many individuals. In an earlier analysis of approximately 590 of the donors, most TCR beta V segments appeared in productive rearrangements about 87% or about 30% of the time, broadly matching IMGT annotations. Roughly 15 rarely observed V segments, including chromosome 9 orphons, were excluded from the earlier analysis of several hundred of the donors because counts were too low. A cluster of highly shared sequence variants was judged likely to represent a technical artifact of the sequencing pipeline. Correlated functional status among segregating V segments might be attributable to linkage disequilibrium, but an unknown experimental factor could not be ruled out. Sequencing depth was assumed to be roughly uniform across donors in the presence/absence analyses, though that assumption may not hold. Assigning TCR associations to individual alleles was difficult when HLA alleles, especially DR and DQ, strongly co-occurred. Immune exposure information for the cohort was limited to CMV serostatus. At a false discovery rate of 0.05, a later analysis linked 16,951 TCR beta sequences to specific HLA alleles. In a later genetic analysis, a missense DCLRE1C variant was associated with V-gene and J-gene trimming of TCR beta chains, and the association was replicated in an independent cohort. According to a later analysis, most CMV-associated TCR beta chains appeared to be HLA-restricted, and the HLA associations seemed to be driven largely by CMV exposure. Because some donors lacked HLA typing at each locus, the association tests relied only on the typed subset. A few of the identified cytomegalovirus-associated TCR beta chains were confirmed in vitro to be specific for cytomegalovirus antigens. A later analysis reported that several top co-occurrence clusters appeared linked to parvovirus B19, influenza, CMV and Epstein-Barr virus. The authors suggested that the approach could potentially be generalized to other disease states and immunological phenotypes. According to a later genetic analysis, donors in an Asian-associated ancestry cluster had fewer N-insertions in productive TCRs than the roughly 670-donor mean. A further reported finding was that TCR beta sequences accurately predicted the HLA-A and HLA-B alleles for most subjects in the first cohort. A later analysis found that HLA-associated TCR beta chains were more clonally expanded and had lower generation probabilities than equally common non-associated chains. Only TCR beta chains were sequenced in this cohort, and the absence of alpha or paired-chain data limited detectable features. A total of fewer than 200 TCR beta chains were listed by the study as associated with cytomegalovirus. In a later analysis, TCR association rates were found to vary across HLA loci, with the most associated TCRs seen for DRB1 alleles and the fewest for HLA-C alleles.

Receptor amplification or capture employed the immunoSEQ multiplex PCR assay. A mixture of 60 forward primers for TCR Vbeta segments and 13 reverse primers for TCR Jbeta segments was used in the multiplex PCR. Amplification of the CDR3 region of rearranged TCR beta genes was performed with a multiplex PCR assay on genomic DNA. The amplified TCR beta libraries were sequenced on the Illumina HiSeq System as 87-base-pair reads. The original methods were these. A later analysis tallied around 82 million unique TCR beta chains across the 666 repertoires, and some 10 million of those chains were shared by two or more donors. To remove PCR and sequencing errors, raw reads were error-corrected and collapsed into unique sequences using a nearest-neighbor algorithm that merged closely related sequences. CDR3 sequences were aligned to IMGT reference sequences to assign V, D and J gene segments. Each retained sequence needed at least a six-nucleotide match to both a V gene segment and a J gene segment. A rearrangement counted as productive if the CDR3 had no stop codons and remained in frame with V and J, and every other rearrangement counted as non-productive. Following IMGT convention, CDR3 was defined as the stretch from the second conserved V-encoded cysteine to the conserved J-encoded phenylalanine. The earlier analysis of fewer than 750 of the donors excluded sequences that lacked an unambiguous match to a single V gene segment. In an earlier analysis of approximately 610 of the donors, V segments were called functional above 56.7% productive rearrangements and were called segregating when the between-donor standard deviation exceeded 5%. A statistical classification framework was built to diagnose cytomegalovirus status from the catalog of TCR beta chain sequences. In a later analysis, TCR nucleotide sequences were compared against IMGT/GENE-DB human TR gene sequences so that V and J genes could be assigned. Using the TCRdist pipeline, a later analysis assigned CDR3 sequences along with most-parsimonious VDJ recombination scenarios. In a later analysis, each TCR beta chain was defined by its CDR3 amino acid sequence together with its V-gene family, and reads without a unique V-gene family were excluded. To address suspected cross-contamination and a sequencing artifact, a later analysis removed under 600 highly shared, low-generation-probability nucleotide sequences. For each public chain, a later analysis derived a clonal expansion index from normalized ranks of inferred template counts within each repertoire. Generation probabilities in a later analysis came from a VDJ recombination model fitted to out-of-frame rearrangements, and those results were checked against IGoR. Hypergeometric tests were used in a later analysis to score TCR-TCR, TCR-HLA and TCR-CMV co-occurrence, with a repertoire-size bias correction applied to the TCR pairs. A later analysis estimated false discovery rates by permuting HLA or CMV assignments 20 times. In a later analysis, co-occurring TCRs were grouped using DBSCAN, and TCRdist sequence similarity was added for clustering within HLA-allele-positive subsets. Co-occurrence clustering excluded repertoires with fewer than 30,000 or more than 120,000 public chains, plus five with anomalous nucleotide sharing. The table comes from immuneACCESS by way of TCRdb, which keeps in-frame sequences with V and J called. Part of the clones is missing from these tables; in studies checked, under half for an unresolved V gene and the rest for unknown reasons. V and J calls and clone size come straight from that table; D and trimming were deduced from the DNA. The sample table contains about 190,000 clones; only one count was recorded for roughly 80% of them. The ten largest clones add up to 0.25% to 0.3% of the sample.

The cohort consisted of 670 or so healthy bone marrow donors. At the time of sampling, every cohort member was nominally healthy, though immune exposures that went unrecorded were likely present. The donor was CMV seronegative and was included in the group of around 320 seronegative cohort members. A peripheral blood sample was collected from each donor, and TCR beta sequencing was performed on peripheral blood mononuclear cells. Genomic DNA extraction from the blood cell samples was performed with the Qiagen DNeasy Blood Extraction Kit. The receptor comes from a boy aged 10-17 years in good health and CMV-seronegative. Material: PBMCs.

The DNA sequence is given as TGCGCCAGCAGCGGGGGCAGGGGGTACACAGATACGCAGTATTTT. This translates into CASSGGRGYTDTQYF. The rearrangement combines TRBV5-1 with TRBJ2-3, and TRBD1 matches 7 of the central bases. The CDR3 holds 15 amino acids from the cysteine to the phenylalanine. Only the CDR3 portion is preserved as DNA: 45 bases, with reading frame beginning at the first base. From V the trimming removes 4 bases and from J it removes 2 bases, while the gene matches leave 7 bases of the junction unaccounted for. CDR1 and CDR2 are drawn from the germline V gene: SGHRS, YFSETQ.